This is a list of T cell receptor beta chains from one sample in a study of T cells after yellow fever vaccination. TCRdb independently ran MiXCR on the 5' RACE reads; one entry per CDR3 protein. The sample includes 250,000 to 400,000 distinct CDR3 sequences, around 4.4% seen only once; the top ten take less than 20%. Here the sequenced sample was PBMCs, taken 15 days after the yellow fever booster vaccination. These receptors were collected from a man between 18 and 35 years old who received the YFV17D yellow fever vaccine. Both conserved end residues are part of each CDR3. A D gene is named only where the DNA matches it firmly. Clone size is not always given. Where it is, it says once, few, many or a class for expanded clones.

size | D | J | V | CDR3 | DNA
many | - | TRBJ1-4 | TRBV10-3 | CAISERGTTNEKLFF | TGTGCCATCAGTGAACGGGGAACAACTAATGAAAAACTGTTTTTT
few | - | TRBJ1-6 | TRBV23-1 | CASSRQSLGESPLHF | TGCGCCAGCTCCCGACAGTCTTTGGGAGAATCACCCCTCCACTTT
many | - | TRBJ2-7 | TRBV27 | CASSFRAGDYEQYF | TGTGCCAGCAGTTTTCGGGCAGGCGACTACGAGCAGTACTTC
- | - | TRBJ1-2 | TRBV3-1 | CASSQDLGSVDYGYTF | TGTGCCAGCAGCCAAGATCTTGGCAGCGTTGACTATGGCTACACCTTC
- | - | TRBJ1-1 | TRBV18 | CASSPPPANTEAFF | TGTGCCAGCTCACCACCCCCCGCGAACACTGAAGCTTTCTTT
many | - | TRBJ2-7 | TRBV29-1 | CSVLDYEQYF | TGCAGCGTTTTGGACTACGAGCAGTACTTC
many | TRBD2 | TRBJ2-1 | TRBV5-6 | CASSLTSGSNEQFF | TGTGCCAGCAGCCTGACTAGCGGGAGCAATGAGCAGTTCTTC
- | - | TRBJ1-4 | TRBV4-3 | CASSQDPLANEKLFF | TGCGCCAGCAGCCAAGATCCCCTTGCCAATGAAAAACTGTTTTTT
- | - | TRBJ1-4 | TRBV21-1 | CASSKGRDTGEKLFF | TGTGCCAGCAGCAAAGGCCGGGACACAGGGGAAAAACTGTTTTTT
few | TRBD1 | TRBJ1-1 | TRBV6-5 | CASSGTGAGGTEAFF | TGTGCCAGCAGTGGGACAGGGGCGGGTGGCACTGAAGCTTTCTTT
many | - | TRBJ2-1 | TRBV29-1 | CSVVRGTYNEQFF | TGCAGCGTTGTAAGGGGAACCTACAATGAGCAGTTCTTC
many | - | TRBJ2-1 | TRBV28 | CASSLTWNYNEQFF | TGTGCCAGCAGTTTGACTTGGAATTACAATGAGCAGTTCTTC
- | - | TRBJ1-5 | TRBV4-1 | CASSQEVDRLNQPQHF | TGCGCCAGCAGCCAAGAAGTTGACAGACTCAATCAGCCCCAGCATTTT
few | - | TRBJ2-3 | TRBV29-1 | CSVVSMERTDTQYF | TGCAGCGTCGTGTCGATGGAACGCACAGATACGCAGTATTTT
many | - | TRBJ1-5 | TRBV6-5 | CASSISYSNQPQHF | TGTGCCAGCAGTATAAGTTATAGCAATCAGCCCCAGCATTTT
many | - | TRBJ2-7 | TRBV5-4 | CASSLGLQGYEQYF | TGTGCCAGCAGCCTGGGCCTACAGGGCTACGAGCAGTACTTC
many | - | TRBJ1-1 | TRBV6-5 | CASSYSPGNTEAFF | TGTGCCAGCAGTTACTCGCCGGGGAACACTGAAGCTTTCTTT
many | TRBD2 | TRBJ2-1 | TRBV4-3 | CASSQETSGGTGEQFF | TGCGCCAGCAGCCAGGAAACTAGCGGGGGGACGGGTGAGCAGTTCTTC
- | - | TRBJ1-2 | TRBV6-1 | CASVAGIFHGYTF | TGTGCCAGCGTGGCTGGGATTTTCCATGGCTACACCTTC
many | TRBD2 | TRBJ2-3 | TRBV7-9 | CASSSRGAGGSDTQYF | TGTGCCAGCAGCTCCCGAGGAGCGGGGGGTTCGGATACGCAGTATTTT
- | - | TRBJ1-1 | TRBV11-2 | CASSLLAAEAFF | TGTGCCAGCAGCTTATTGGCGGCTGAAGCTTTCTTT
many | - | TRBJ2-5 | TRBV20-1 | CSASPGGLQETQYF | TGCAGTGCTAGCCCTGGGGGGCTTCAAGAGACCCAGTACTTC
many | TRBD2 | TRBJ2-1 | TRBV20-1 | CSARPSGGSYNEQFF | TGCAGTGCCCGACCTAGCGGGGGGTCCTACAATGAGCAGTTCTTC
many | TRBD2 | TRBJ2-3 | TRBV6-5 | CASRRGGSTDTQYF | TGTGCCAGCCGTCGGGGGGGTAGCACAGATACGCAGTATTTT
- | TRBD1 | TRBJ1-6 | TRBV7-3 | CAGSLVQGDSPLHF | TGTGCCGGCAGCTTAGTGCAGGGGGATTCACCCCTCCACTTT
few | - | TRBJ1-5 | TRBV5-1 | CASSLGTPNQPQHF | TGCGCCAGCAGCTTGGGGACACCGAATCAGCCCCAGCATTTT
few | - | TRBJ2-3 | TRBV10-2 | CASTDRGGDTQYF | TGCGCCAGCACGGATAGAGGGGGAGATACGCAGTATTTT
many | - | TRBJ2-4 | TRBV20-1 | CSAPQRALAKNIQYF | TGCAGTGCTCCACAGCGAGCCCTAGCCAAAAACATTCAGTACTTC
many | - | TRBJ1-6 | TRBV5-1 | CASSLGIDNSPLHF | TGCGCCAGCAGCTTGGGGATTGATAATTCACCCCTCCACTTT
many | - | TRBJ1-1 | TRBV20-1 | CSAREVIGGQGAFF | TGCAGTGCTAGAGAGGTTATCGGGGGGCAGGGTGCTTTCTTT
few | TRBD1 | TRBJ1-3 | TRBV12-3/TRBV12-4 | CASSGTGGWNTIYF | TGTGCCAGCAGTGGGACAGGGGGTTGGAACACCATATATTTT
- | - | TRBJ2-3 | TRBV29-1 | CSGQMGGWGTDTQYF | TGCAGCGGCCAGATGGGGGGCTGGGGCACAGATACGCAGTATTTT
many | TRBD1 | TRBJ2-6 | TRBV5-1 | CASSRTGAGANVLTF | TGCGCCAGCAGCCGGACAGGGGCTGGGGCCAACGTCCTGACTTTC
few | - | TRBJ1-3 | TRBV6-5 | CASGSGTGNTIYF | TGTGCCAGCGGGTCAGGGACTGGAAACACCATATATTTT
- | TRBD1 | TRBJ1-1 | TRBV6-5 | CASSSGQGVGVTEAFF | TGTGCCAGCAGTTCCGGACAGGGAGTCGGCGTCACTGAAGCTTTCTTT
many | TRBD1 | TRBJ1-1 | TRBV5-1 | CASSTGQGVTEAFF | TGCGCCAGCAGCACCGGACAGGGCGTCACTGAAGCTTTCTTT
- | - | TRBJ1-5 | TRBV6-6 | CATGGRVSQPQHF | TGTGCCACGGGAGGGAGGGTCAGTCAGCCCCAGCATTTT
few | - | TRBJ1-2 | TRBV4-3 | CASSQAVSLAYGYTF | TGCGCCAGCAGCCAAGCGGTCTCGCTCGCTTATGGCTACACCTTC
many | TRBD1 | TRBJ1-2 | TRBV5-1 | CASSYGTAAFGYTF | TGCGCCAGCAGCTACGGGACAGCCGCCTTTGGCTACACCTTC
many | TRBD2 | TRBJ2-5 | TRBV29-1 | CSSSGSNTETQYF | TGCAGCTCTAGCGGGTCCAACACGGAGACCCAGTACTTC
many | - | TRBJ1-1 | TRBV7-3 | CASSLTSEVTEAFF | TGTGCCAGCAGCTTAACTTCCGAGGTCACTGAAGCTTTCTTT
- | - | TRBJ2-1 | TRBV28 | CATSGYEQFF | TGTGCCACCTCCGGTTATGAGCAGTTCTTC
few | TRBD1 | TRBJ2-2 | TRBV5-1 | CASGDRGNTGELFF | TGCGCCAGCGGTGACAGGGGGAACACCGGGGAGCTGTTTTTT
few | - | TRBJ1-4 | TRBV5-4 | CASSLSLRGHEKLFF | TGTGCCAGCAGCTTGTCTCTGAGAGGGCATGAAAAACTGTTTTTT
few | - | TRBJ1-1 | TRBV19 | CASSRIVGTEAFF | TGTGCCAGTAGTCGTATCGTTGGGACTGAAGCTTTCTTT
many | TRBD1 | TRBJ1-1 | TRBV12-3/TRBV12-4 | CASSLARWTRQGTEAFF | TGTGCCAGCAGTTTAGCGCGGTGGACCCGACAGGGGACTGAAGCTTTCTTT
few | TRBD2 | TRBJ2-1 | TRBV7-2 | CASSSRTSGSSYNEQFF | TGTGCCAGCAGCTCCCGGACTAGCGGGAGCTCCTACAATGAGCAGTTCTTC
few | TRBD1 | TRBJ1-5 | TRBV12-3/TRBV12-4 | CASSGTGVYQPQHF | TGTGCCAGCTCCGGGACAGGGGTGTACCAGCCCCAGCATTTT
few | - | TRBJ2-2 | TRBV6-5 | CASRNTLGGELFF | TGTGCCAGCAGAAACACCCTTGGCGGGGAGCTGTTTTTT
many | TRBD2 | TRBJ2-6 | TRBV4-2 | CASSQMERGFSGANVLTF | TGTGCCAGCAGCCAAATGGAGCGGGGATTCTCTGGGGCCAACGTCCTGACTTTC
- | TRBD1 | TRBJ2-3 | TRBV15 | CATSRGGTGGADTQYF | TGTGCCACCAGCAGAGGCGGGACAGGGGGCGCAGATACGCAGTATTTT
many | - | TRBJ1-2 | TRBV5-5 | CASSLAVGALEGYTF | TGTGCCAGCAGCTTGGCCGTCGGTGCTTTGGAGGGCTACACCTTC
- | TRBD1 | TRBJ2-3 | TRBV4-2 | CASRPRDRGPDTQYF | TGTGCCAGCAGACCCCGGGACAGGGGCCCAGATACGCAGTATTTT
many | - | TRBJ2-1 | TRBV11-2 | CASSLEATSYNEQFF | TGTGCCAGCAGCTTAGAGGCAACCTCCTACAATGAGCAGTTCTTC
- | TRBD1 | TRBJ1-4 | TRBV5-1 | CASSTGQQNEKLFF | TGCGCCAGCAGCACGGGACAGCAAAATGAAAAACTGTTTTTT
many | TRBD2 | TRBJ2-3 | TRBV9 | CASSVGLAASTDTQYF | TGTGCCAGCAGCGTGGGACTAGCGGCCAGCACAGATACGCAGTATTTT
many | - | TRBJ1-2 | TRBV4-2 | CASSHDQGTGNYGYTF | TGTGCCAGCAGCCACGACCAGGGAACAGGGAACTATGGCTACACCTTC
- | - | TRBJ1-6 | TRBV6-2/TRBV6-3 | CASSRGRPNNSPLHF | TGTGCCAGCAGTCGGGGCAGGCCCAATAATTCACCCCTCCACTTT
- | TRBD2 | TRBJ2-1 | TRBV3-1 | CASSPTTTSEISYNEQFF | TGTGCCAGCAGCCCAACCACGACTAGCGAGATCTCCTACAATGAGCAGTTCTTC
many | - | TRBJ2-3 | TRBV5-1 | CASSLEGNGGTDTQYF | TGCGCCAGCAGCTTGGAGGGGAACGGAGGCACAGATACGCAGTATTTT